This entry describes one T cell receptor beta chain. Profiled with immunoSEQ multiplex PCR; TCRdb holds only in-frame clones, not every one. In the table there are about 150,000 clones, 90% of which are singletons. The data originate from a study of blood T cell repertoires in COVID-19. Study context: Sites in the United States, Italy and Spain provided acute and convalescent COVID-19 samples. PBMCs, B-cell-depleted T cells, or T cells provided the cDNA or gDNA that made up the material.

With 11 bases clipped from V and 3 bases from J, the junction kept 4 bases outside the gene matches. Germline CDR1 is WNHNN and CDR2 is SYGVQD (reference sequence). The CDR3 runs 11 residues. The rearrangement links TRBV10-1 to TRBJ2-7, with 7 bases fitting TRBD1. Input material: peripheral blood. The origin of this receptor is a man aged 50-59 years with acute or convalescent COVID-19. CDR3 sequence (DNA): TGCGCCGGGAGACAGGGCTACGAGCAGTACGTC. Translation: CAGRQGYEQYV.